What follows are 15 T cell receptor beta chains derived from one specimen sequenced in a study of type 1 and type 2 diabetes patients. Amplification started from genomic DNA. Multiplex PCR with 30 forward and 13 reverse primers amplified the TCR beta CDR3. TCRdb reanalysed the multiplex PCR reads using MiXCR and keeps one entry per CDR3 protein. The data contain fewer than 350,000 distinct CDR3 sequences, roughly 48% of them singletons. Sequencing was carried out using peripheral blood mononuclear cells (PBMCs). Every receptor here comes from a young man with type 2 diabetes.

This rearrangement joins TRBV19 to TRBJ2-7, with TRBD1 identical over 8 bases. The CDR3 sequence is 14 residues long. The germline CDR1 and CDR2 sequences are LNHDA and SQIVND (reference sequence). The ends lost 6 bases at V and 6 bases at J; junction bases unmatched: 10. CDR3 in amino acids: CASSPGTGRIEQYF. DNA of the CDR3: TGTGCCAGTAGCCCCGGGACAGGTCGGATCGAGCAGTACTTC.

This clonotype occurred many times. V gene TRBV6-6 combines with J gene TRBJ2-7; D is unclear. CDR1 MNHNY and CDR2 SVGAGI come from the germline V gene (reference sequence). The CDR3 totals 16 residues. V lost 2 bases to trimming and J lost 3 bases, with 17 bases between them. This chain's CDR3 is CASSYQVYESSYEQYF. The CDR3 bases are TGTGCCAGCAGTTACCAGGTATACGAGAGTAGCTACGAGCAGTACTTC.

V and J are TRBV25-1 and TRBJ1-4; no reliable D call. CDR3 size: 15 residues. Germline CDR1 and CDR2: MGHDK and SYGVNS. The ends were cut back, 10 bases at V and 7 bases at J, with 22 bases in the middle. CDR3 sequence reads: CAINPHKESSEKLFF. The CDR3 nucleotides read TGTGCCATCAACCCTCACAAGGAAAGTAGTGAAAAACTGTTTTTT.

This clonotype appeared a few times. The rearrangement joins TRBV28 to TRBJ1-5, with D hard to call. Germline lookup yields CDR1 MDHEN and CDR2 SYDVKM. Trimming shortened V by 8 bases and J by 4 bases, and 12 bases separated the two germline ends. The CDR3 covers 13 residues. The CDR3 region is CASFSDLNQPQHF. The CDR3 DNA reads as TGTGCCAGCTTCTCCGACTTGAATCAGCCCCAGCATTTT.

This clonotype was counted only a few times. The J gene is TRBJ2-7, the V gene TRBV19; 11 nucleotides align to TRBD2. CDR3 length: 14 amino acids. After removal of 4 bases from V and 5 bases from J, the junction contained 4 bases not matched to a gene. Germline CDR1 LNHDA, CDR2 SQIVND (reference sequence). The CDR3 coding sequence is TGTGCCAGTAGTACAACTAGCGGGAGTAACGAGCAGTACTTC. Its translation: CASSTTSGSNEQYF.

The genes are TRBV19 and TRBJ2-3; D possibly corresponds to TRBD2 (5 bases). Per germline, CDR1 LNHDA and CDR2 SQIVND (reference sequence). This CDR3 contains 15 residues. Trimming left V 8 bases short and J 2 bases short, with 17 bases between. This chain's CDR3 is CASLDSAGPTDTQYF. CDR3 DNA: TGTGCCAGTTTGGACTCCGCCGGTCCCACAGATACGCAGTATTTT.

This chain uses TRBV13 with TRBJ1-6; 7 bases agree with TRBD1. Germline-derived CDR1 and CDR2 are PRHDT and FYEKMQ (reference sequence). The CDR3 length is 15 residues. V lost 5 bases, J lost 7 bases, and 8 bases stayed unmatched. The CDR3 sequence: CASSPRQGRNSPLHF. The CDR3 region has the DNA TGTGCCAGCAGCCCCAGACAGGGTCGGAATTCACCCCTCCACTTT.

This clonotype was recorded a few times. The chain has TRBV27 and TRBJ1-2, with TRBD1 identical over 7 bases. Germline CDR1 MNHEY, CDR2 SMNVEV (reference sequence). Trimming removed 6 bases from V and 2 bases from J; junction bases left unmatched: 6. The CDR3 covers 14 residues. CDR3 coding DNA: TGTGCCAGCAGGGCAGGGGGTAAGAACTATGGCTACACCTTC. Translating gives CASRAGGKNYGYTF.

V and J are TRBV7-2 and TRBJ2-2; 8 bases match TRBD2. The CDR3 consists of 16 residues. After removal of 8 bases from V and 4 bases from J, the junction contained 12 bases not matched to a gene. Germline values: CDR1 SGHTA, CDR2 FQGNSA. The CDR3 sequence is CASSTGGAGLTGELFF. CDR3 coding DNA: TGTGCCAGCTCGACCGGGGGGGCAGGGCTCACCGGGGAGCTGTTTTTT.

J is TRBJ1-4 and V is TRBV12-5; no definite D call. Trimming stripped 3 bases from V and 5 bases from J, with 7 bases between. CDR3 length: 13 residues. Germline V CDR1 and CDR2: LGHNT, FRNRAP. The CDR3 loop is CASGFSQNEKLFF. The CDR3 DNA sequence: TGTGCTAGTGGTTTCTCGCAGAATGAAAAACTGTTTTTT.

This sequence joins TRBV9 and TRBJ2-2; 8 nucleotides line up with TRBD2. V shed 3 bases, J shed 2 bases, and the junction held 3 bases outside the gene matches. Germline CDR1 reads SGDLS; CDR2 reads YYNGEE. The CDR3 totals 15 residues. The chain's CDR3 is CASSGAGANTGELFF. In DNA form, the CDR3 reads TGTGCCAGCAGCGGAGCGGGGGCAAACACCGGGGAGCTGTTTTTT. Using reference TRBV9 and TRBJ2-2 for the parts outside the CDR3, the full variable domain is DSGVTQTPKHLITATGQRVTLRCSPRSGDLSVYWYQQSLDQGLQFLIQYYNGEERAKGNILERFSAQQFPDLHSELNLSSLELGDSALYFCASSGAGANTGELFFGEGSRLTVL.

The CDR3 region is CASSINRGGLGEQYF. CDR3 DNA: TGTGCCAGCAGCATCAATCGGGGGGGCTTGGGAGAGCAGTACTTC. V and J are TRBV12-3 or TRBV12-4 and TRBJ2-7; 8 bases map to TRBD2. V was pared by 6 bases and J by 7 bases, with 14 bases of the junction left unmatched. The CDR3 is made up of 15 amino acids.

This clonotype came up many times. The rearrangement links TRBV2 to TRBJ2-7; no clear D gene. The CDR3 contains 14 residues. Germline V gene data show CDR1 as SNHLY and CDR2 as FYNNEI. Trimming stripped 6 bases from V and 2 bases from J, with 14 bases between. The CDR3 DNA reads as TGTGCCAGCAGGAAAGGATCGTTCCCCTACGAGCAGTACTTC. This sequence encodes CASRKGSFPYEQYF.

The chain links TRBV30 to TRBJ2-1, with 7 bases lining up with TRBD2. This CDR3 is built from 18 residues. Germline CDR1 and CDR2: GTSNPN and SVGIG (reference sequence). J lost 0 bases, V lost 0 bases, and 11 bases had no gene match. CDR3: CAWSVMGSSGSSYNEQFF. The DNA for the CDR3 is TGTGCCTGGAGTGTAATGGGCTCTAGCGGTAGCTCCTACAATGAGCAGTTCTTC.

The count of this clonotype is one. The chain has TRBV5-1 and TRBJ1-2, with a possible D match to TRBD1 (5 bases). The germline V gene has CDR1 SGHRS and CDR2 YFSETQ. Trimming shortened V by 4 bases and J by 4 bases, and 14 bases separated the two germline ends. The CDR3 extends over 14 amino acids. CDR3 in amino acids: CASSPSWGSYGYTF. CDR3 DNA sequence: TGCGCCAGCAGCCCCAGCTGGGGCTCCTATGGCTACACCTTC.